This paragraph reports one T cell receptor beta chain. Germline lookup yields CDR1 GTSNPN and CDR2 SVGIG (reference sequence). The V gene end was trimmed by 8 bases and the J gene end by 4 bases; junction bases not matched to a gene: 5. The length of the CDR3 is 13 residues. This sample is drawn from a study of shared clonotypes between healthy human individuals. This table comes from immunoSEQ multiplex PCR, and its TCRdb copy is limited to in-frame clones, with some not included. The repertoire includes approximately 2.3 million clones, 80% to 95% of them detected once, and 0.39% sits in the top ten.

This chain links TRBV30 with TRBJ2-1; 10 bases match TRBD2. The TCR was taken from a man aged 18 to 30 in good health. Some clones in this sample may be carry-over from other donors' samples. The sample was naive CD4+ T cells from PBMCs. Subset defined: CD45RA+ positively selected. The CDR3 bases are TGTGCCCGTGATAGCGGGGGGTACAATGAGCAGTTCTTC. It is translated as CARDSGGYNEQFF. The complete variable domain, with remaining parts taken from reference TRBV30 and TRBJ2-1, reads SQTIHQWPATLVQPVGSPLSLECTVEGTSNPNLYWYRQAAGRGLQLLFYSVGIGQISSEVPQNLSASRPQDRQFILSSKKLLLSDSGFYLCARDSGGYNEQFFGPGTRLTVL.